This T cell receptor beta chain was retrieved from a study of blood T cell repertoires in COVID-19. Measured with immunoSEQ multiplex PCR; TCRdb has only the in-frame clones, and not every one. The sample records under 250,000 clones, roughly 90% being singletons. There are 13 residues in the CDR3. V was cut by 10 bases and J by 4 bases, with 11 bases left in between. Per the germline V gene, CDR1 is SNHLY and CDR2 is FYNNEI. Sequencing was done on a sample of peripheral blood. J is TRBJ1-6 and V is TRBV2; the D is unclear. The TCR sequence derives from a man in his fifties or sixties who had recovered from COVID-19. CDR3 residues: CATRRPYNSPLHF. The CDR3 region has the DNA TGTGCCACCCGGCGGCCGTATAATTCACCCCTCCACTTT.